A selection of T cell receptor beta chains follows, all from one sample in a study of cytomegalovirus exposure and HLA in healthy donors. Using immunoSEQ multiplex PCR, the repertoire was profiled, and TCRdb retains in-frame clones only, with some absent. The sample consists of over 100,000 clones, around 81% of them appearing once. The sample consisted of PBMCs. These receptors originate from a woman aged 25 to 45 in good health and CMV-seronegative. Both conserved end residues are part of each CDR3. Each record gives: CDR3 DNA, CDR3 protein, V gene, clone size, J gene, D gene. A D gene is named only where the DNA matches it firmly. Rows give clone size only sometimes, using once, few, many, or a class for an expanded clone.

CDR3 DNA: TGCGCCAGCAGTTGCCGTAGTTATGGCTACACCTTC; CDR3 protein: CASSCRSYGYTF; V gene: TRBV23-1; clone size: NA; J gene: TRBJ1-2; D gene: NA
CDR3 DNA: TGCAGCGTTGCCGGCAGGGGTTCCCTCAACGAGCAGTACTTC; CDR3 protein: CSVAGRGSLNEQYF; V gene: TRBV29-1; clone size: few; J gene: TRBJ2-7; D gene: NA
CDR3 DNA: TGTGCCAGCAGCCCCCTGACTAGCGGGAACCACGAGCAGTACTTC; CDR3 protein: CASSPLTSGNHEQYF; V gene: TRBV7-8; clone size: NA; J gene: TRBJ2-7; D gene: TRBD2
CDR3 DNA: TGTGCCAGCAGCTCCTCGACAGGTACCTACGAGCAGTACTTC; CDR3 protein: CASSSSTGTYEQYF; V gene: TRBV11-2; clone size: NA; J gene: TRBJ2-7; D gene: NA
CDR3 DNA: TGTGCCAGCAGCAGTCAGTACGAGCAGTACTTC; CDR3 protein: CASSSQYEQYF; V gene: TRBV2; clone size: NA; J gene: TRBJ2-7; D gene: NA
CDR3 DNA: TGTGCCAGCAGCTTAACTAGCGGCGCGTACGAGCAGTACTTC; CDR3 protein: CASSLTSGAYEQYF; V gene: TRBV11-3; clone size: NA; J gene: TRBJ2-7; D gene: TRBD2
CDR3 DNA: TGTGCCAGCAGCACCGAGGGTGTTGAAAAACTGTTTTTT; CDR3 protein: CASSTEGVEKLFF; V gene: TRBV21-1; clone size: few; J gene: TRBJ1-4; D gene: NA
CDR3 DNA: TGTGCCATCAGCCGACTAGCGGGGATTTCTAGCTCCTACAATGAGCAGTTCTTC; CDR3 protein: CAISRLAGISSSYNEQFF; V gene: TRBV10-3; clone size: NA; J gene: TRBJ2-1; D gene: TRBD2
CDR3 DNA: TGTGCCATCAGTGAGTCCACTAGCGGGGGCCAGGGGCAGTTCTTC; CDR3 protein: CAISESTSGGQGQFF; V gene: TRBV10-3; clone size: NA; J gene: TRBJ2-1; D gene: TRBD2
CDR3 DNA: TGTGCCAGCAGCGCCGGCAGAGCGGGAGCAGGGGAGACCCAGTACTTC; CDR3 protein: CASSAGRAGAGETQYF; V gene: TRBV9; clone size: once; J gene: TRBJ2-5; D gene: TRBD2
CDR3 DNA: TGTGCCAGCAGTTTTACAGGGATCTCCTACGAGCAGTACTTC; CDR3 protein: CASSFTGISYEQYF; V gene: TRBV6-6; clone size: once; J gene: TRBJ2-7; D gene: NA
CDR3 DNA: TGTGCCAGCAGCGCAGACAGGGAAACTCAGCCCCAGCATTTT; CDR3 protein: CASSADRETQPQHF; V gene: TRBV6-1; clone size: NA; J gene: TRBJ1-5; D gene: TRBD1
CDR3 DNA: TGTGCCAGCAGCGTAGCCGGGGTCTCTGGAAACACCATATATTTT; CDR3 protein: CASSVAGVSGNTIYF; V gene: TRBV9; clone size: NA; J gene: TRBJ1-3; D gene: NA
CDR3 DNA: TGTGCCAGCAGCCCGATCTGGGGGGGAGAGGGGGATTGTGAGCAGTACTTC; CDR3 protein: CASSPIWGGEGDCEQYF; V gene: TRBV9; clone size: NA; J gene: TRBJ2-7; D gene: NA
CDR3 DNA: TGCGCCAGCAGCTTGCCCCCCGGCGGGGGAGGTGGCTACACCTTC; CDR3 protein: CASSLPPGGGGGYTF; V gene: TRBV5-1; clone size: NA; J gene: TRBJ1-2; D gene: NA
CDR3 DNA: TGTGCCTGGAGTGGAGGGGGTGAAGCTTTCTTT; CDR3 protein: CAWSGGGEAFF; V gene: TRBV30; clone size: NA; J gene: TRBJ1-1; D gene: NA
CDR3 DNA: TGTGCCAGCAGGAAACAGGGGGCCGCGAACACCGGGGAGCTGTTTTTT; CDR3 protein: CASRKQGAANTGELFF; V gene: TRBV7-2; clone size: once; J gene: TRBJ2-2; D gene: TRBD1
CDR3 DNA: TGTGCCAGCTCACCAGGGACTAGCGGGACTTACGAGCAGTACTTC; CDR3 protein: CASSPGTSGTYEQYF; V gene: TRBV18; clone size: NA; J gene: TRBJ2-7; D gene: TRBD2
CDR3 DNA: TGTGCCAGTACAGGTAGCGGGAGCTTCAATGAGCAGTTCTTC; CDR3 protein: CASTGSGSFNEQFF; V gene: TRBV19; clone size: NA; J gene: TRBJ2-1; D gene: TRBD2
CDR3 DNA: TGTGCCAGCAGCGACCCAAGACCAGGCCGGGGCTCTGGGGCCAACGTCCTGACTTTC; CDR3 protein: CASSDPRPGRGSGANVLTF; V gene: TRBV7-9; clone size: NA; J gene: TRBJ2-6; D gene: NA
CDR3 DNA: TGTGCCAGCAGGCCGGACTTGAGCTCCTACAATGAGCAGTTCTTC; CDR3 protein: CASRPDLSSYNEQFF; V gene: TRBV28; clone size: NA; J gene: TRBJ2-1; D gene: NA
CDR3 DNA: TGTGCCAGTAGTCTTCGTTTGCAGGGTATGGCTGAAGCTTTCTTT; CDR3 protein: CASSLRLQGMAEAFF; V gene: TRBV19; clone size: NA; J gene: TRBJ1-1; D gene: NA
CDR3 DNA: TGTGCGTGGGGGGCCGGAAACACCATATATTTT; CDR3 protein: CAWGAGNTIYF; V gene: TRBV30; clone size: NA; J gene: TRBJ1-3; D gene: NA
CDR3 DNA: TGCGCCAGCAGCCAAGAGTTAGCGGGAGCTGTCAATGAGCAGTTCTTC; CDR3 protein: CASSQELAGAVNEQFF; V gene: TRBV4-1; clone size: NA; J gene: TRBJ2-1; D gene: TRBD2
CDR3 DNA: TGTGCCAGTAGTATAGGACAGGGATCCTCTGGCTACACCTTC; CDR3 protein: CASSIGQGSSGYTF; V gene: TRBV19; clone size: NA; J gene: TRBJ1-2; D gene: TRBD1
CDR3 DNA: TGTGCCAGCAGCTTAGGGGGGCGGACAGGGCATGGCTACACCTTC; CDR3 protein: CASSLGGRTGHGYTF; V gene: TRBV7-9; clone size: NA; J gene: TRBJ1-2; D gene: TRBD1